This TCR beta chain derives from a study of molecular identifiers for immune sequencing clone quantification (dated by TCRdb to about 2018). At the level of the whole study: In a replicate experiment, RNA from roughly 20,000 or 100,000 naive CD8 T cells was split into five aliquots, four of which were sequenced. CD8 T cells were used in a methods study to benchmark molecular-identifier clustering-based TCR repertoire sequencing (MIDCIRS) and TCR RNA copy counting. Overall study outcomes, separate from this receptor: The sizes of highly expanded clones could end up underestimated when identical TCR molecules share a barcode. Naive libraries contained spiked-in Jurkat TCR RNA (more than 9 copies' worth), which is not part of the donor repertoire. In CMV-specific effector cells, over 99% of molecules were held by clones above 20 RNA copies, whereas under 1% of molecules were held by such clones in naive cells. When barcode sub-clustering was omitted, TCR diversity was inflated by chimeric consensus sequences, with chimeras reaching as high as 47%. About three recovered TCR RNA copies per cell were obtained by modeling, versus about ten by digital PCR, implying a capture efficiency of 30% to 35%. Even against a background of approximately 1 million naive CD8 T cells, spiked-in Jurkat TCR RNA amounting to a single cell's worth was reported to be detectable.

The germline V gene provides CDR1 MNHEY and CDR2 SVGEGT. The CDR3 runs 16 amino acids, cysteine and phenylalanine included. Only the CDR3 DNA is retained, 48 bases long and in frame from the first base. Compared with germline, V lacks 5 bases and J lacks 5 bases; bases without a gene match: 13. For this clonotype: Its antigen has not been determined. Base-call qualities are not available, and no considerably larger clone is one nucleotide away.

Library preparation employed PCR. Sequencing relied on a NextSeq 500. Preparation of bulk TCR libraries followed a previously described approach, with the TCR primers listed in Table S5. Purification of total RNA was performed with the Qiagen AllPrep DNA/RNA kit. Reads from multiple sequencing runs of the same library were pooled before analysis. Per the original workflow: Reads were retained only if the reads had an exact TCR constant sequence, and the retained reads were trimmed to 150 nt and grouped according to their 12-nt molecular barcodes. Reads in each barcode group were sub-clustered using a 15% Levenshtein threshold, and a quality-weighted consensus sequence was built for each RNA molecule. Non-functional sequences were excluded, and lower-count sequences lying one edit away from another sequence were also excluded. Based on a fit of two negative binomial distributions, barcode sub-clusters having less than 20% of the maximum read count were discarded. In-frame beta chains were kept once TCRdb had trimmed the public reads at Q25 with fastp and called clones with MiXCR. Identical CDR3 proteins give one entry, which carries the most common genes and DNA. What appears here as the V and J calls and clone size reflects TCRdb's work, not the paper's. The sample table shows about 510,000 distinct CDR3 sequences, and under 30% are seen once. The top ten constitute around 0.8% of the sample.

Libraries of naive CD8 T cells were built from anywhere between about 19,000 and 1,000,000 sorted cells, with 10%, 30% or 50% of the purified RNA used. Naive CD8 T cells, defined as CD8+CD4-CCR7+CD45RA+, were FACS-sorted into RLT Plus buffer on a BD FACSAria II. Detection sensitivity was tested by spiking Jurkat RNA equal to roughly 9 TCR copies' worth into samples containing about 18,000-1,000,000 naive CD8 T cells. CD8 T cells were enriched with RosetteSep CD8+ T Cell Enrichment Cocktail and Ficoll-Paque, followed by ACK red cell lysis. The V gene is TRBV6-2 or TRBV6-3 and the J gene is TRBJ2-5, and 8 bases in between align with TRBD1. The specimen sequenced was naive CD8+ T cells from blood, with Jurkat cell RNA spiked in. The cell subset or site label for this specimen denotes: FACS-sorted CD8+CD4-CCR7+CD45RA+ naive T cells. This TCR derives from a human donor in good health. Some libraries in this study had Jurkat cell RNA spiked in. The bases read TGTGCCAGCAGTATAACCGTCCAGGGGGCCCACGAGACCCAGTACTTC. Its amino acids are CASSITVQGAHETQYF.